This T cell receptor beta chain was captured in a study of shared T cell receptors in the human thymus (dated by TCRdb to the early 2020s). Notes on the research overall: The study examined how self-reactive, shared T-cell receptor alpha chains are generated in the human thymus.

About this clone itself: Its antigen remains unidentified. Base qualities are not provided; no much larger clone lies one nucleotide away.

Library preparation used the immunoSEQ multiplex PCR assay. In TCRdb, the immuneACCESS table is reduced to in-frame sequences with V and J assigned. These tables do not hold every clone; where another copy was compared, an unresolved V gene accounts for under half, and the others remain unexplained. The sample contains 640,000 or so clones, more than 70% of them found a single time. The top ten constitute approximately 0.0097% of the sample. The CDR3 sequence holds 16 residues, the cysteine and phenylalanine included. The retained sequence is limited to the CDR3, 48 bases, with the frame set at the first base. The germline V gene (reference sequence) specifies MNHNY as CDR1 and SVGAGI as CDR2. At the junction V is shortened by 0 bases and J by 9 bases; bases outside the gene matches: 9. These data are also associated with another study on human thymus T cells. The second paper further reports: Donors were immunologically healthy infants undergoing open corrective cardiac surgery for congenital heart defects in Finland. Thymus tissue was collected as surgical resects that were removed during corrective cardiac surgery. V and J gene segment usage appeared biased in both thymic and peripheral blood repertoires. Highly overlapping thymic TCR repertoires among unrelated individuals were reported in the related research. The study described the TCR alpha and beta repertoires in eight or nine infant thymus samples and a few matching peripheral blood samples. The infant donors were roughly 7 to 244 days old, and the cohort included over 5 males and a couple of females. Thymocytes were mechanically released from the tissue and were stored as pellets of about 8.5-31 million cells at -70 degrees C. A QIAsymphony instrument was used to extract genomic DNA from the frozen cell pellets. The immunoSEQ multiplex PCR assay was used to amplify the TCRB and TCRAD loci from a standardized amount of quality-controlled genomic DNA. Amplicons spanned the V(D)J region at a length sufficient to cover the CDR3 and identify V and J genes. The amplicons were sequenced on an Illumina platform via the commercial immunoSEQ service. Primer bias and sequencing errors were corrected as previously described, and TCRAD and TCRB definitions were based on the IMGT database. Analysis of the repertoires was done with immunoSEQ Analyzer 3.0 and VDJTools and included basic statistics, V/J segment usage, diversity estimates, rarefaction and pairwise overlap. Diversity was estimated using the Chao1, ChaoE, Efron-Thisted, Shannon and inverse Simpson indices, and was also estimated on datasets down-sampled to the size of the smallest sample. Repertoire overlap was determined by strict matching of CDR3 nucleotide sequence, V gene and J gene, and Jaccard-based multidimensional scaling clustering was applied. On average, roughly 800,000 unique TCRB clonotypes were obtained from thymus samples, compared with roughly 84,000 from blood samples.

The sequenced sample consisted of thymocytes. The rearrangement combines TRBV6-6 with TRBJ2-1; TRBD1 matches 9 bases in the middle. This receptor was taken from a boy under two years old with a congenital heart defect. Donor details come from another sample of the same person, matched by shared clones. The DNA sequence is given as TGTGCCAGCAGTTACTCGAAATCCGGGACAGGGAGTGAGCAGTTCTTC. Its protein product is CASSYSKSGTGSEQFF.